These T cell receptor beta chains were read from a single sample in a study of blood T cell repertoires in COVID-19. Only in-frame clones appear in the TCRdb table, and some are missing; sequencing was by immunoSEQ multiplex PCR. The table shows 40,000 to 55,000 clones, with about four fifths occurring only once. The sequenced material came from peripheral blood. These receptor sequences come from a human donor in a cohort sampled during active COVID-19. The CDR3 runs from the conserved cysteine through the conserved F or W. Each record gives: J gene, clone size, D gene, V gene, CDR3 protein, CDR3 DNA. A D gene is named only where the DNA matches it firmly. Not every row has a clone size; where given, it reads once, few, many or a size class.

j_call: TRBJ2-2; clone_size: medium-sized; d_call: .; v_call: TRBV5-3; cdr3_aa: CARSLGLTGYTGELFF; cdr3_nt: TGTGCCAGAAGCTTGGGGCTAACAGGGTACACCGGGGAGCTGTTTTTT
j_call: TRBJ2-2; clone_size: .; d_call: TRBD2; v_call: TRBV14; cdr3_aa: CASRLREGLGDGELFF; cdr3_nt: TGTGCCAGCAGACTACGGGAGGGCCTGGGGGACGGGGAGCTGTTTTTT
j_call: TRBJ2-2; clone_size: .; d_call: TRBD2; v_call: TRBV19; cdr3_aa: CASSPRTSGRAGVLVPGELFF; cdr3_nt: TGTGCCAGTAGTCCGAGGACTAGCGGGAGGGCCGGCGTTTTAGTTCCCGGGGAGCTGTTTTTT
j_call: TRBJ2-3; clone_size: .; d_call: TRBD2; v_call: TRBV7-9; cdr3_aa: CASSLSPSGTADTQYF; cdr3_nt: TGTGCCAGCAGCTTATCCCCCAGCGGGACCGCAGATACGCAGTATTTT
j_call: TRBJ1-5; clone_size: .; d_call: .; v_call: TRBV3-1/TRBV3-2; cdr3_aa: CASSQDLYQPQHF; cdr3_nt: TGTGCCAGCAGCCAAGATCTGTATCAGCCCCAGCATTTT
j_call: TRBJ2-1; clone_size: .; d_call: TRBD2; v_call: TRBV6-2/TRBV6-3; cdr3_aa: CASSYGTNLYNEQFF; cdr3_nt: TGTGCCAGCAGTTACGGGACTAATTTATACAATGAGCAGTTCTTC
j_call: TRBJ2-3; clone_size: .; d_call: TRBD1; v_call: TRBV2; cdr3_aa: CAIETGDSTDTQYF; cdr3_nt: TGTGCCATCGAGACAGGGGATAGCACAGATACGCAGTATTTT
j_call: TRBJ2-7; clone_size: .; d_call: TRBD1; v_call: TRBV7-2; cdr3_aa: CASSAMTGTYYEQYF; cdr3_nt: TGTGCCAGCAGCGCTATGACAGGGACCTACTACGAGCAGTACTTC
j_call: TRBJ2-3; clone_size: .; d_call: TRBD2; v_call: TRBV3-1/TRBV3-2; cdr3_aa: CASSQDSRSSGRALAQYF; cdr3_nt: TGTGCCAGCAGCCAAGATTCTCGGAGTAGCGGGAGGGCCCTGGCGCAGTATTTT
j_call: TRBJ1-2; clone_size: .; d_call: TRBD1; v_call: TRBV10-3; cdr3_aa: CAISEEGQRGYTF; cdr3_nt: TGTGCCATCAGTGAAGAGGGACAGAGAGGCTACACCTTC
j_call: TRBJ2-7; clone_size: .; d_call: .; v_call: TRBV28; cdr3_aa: CASSSEVWQGLEQYF; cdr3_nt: TGTGCCAGCAGTTCAGAGGTCTGGCAGGGACTCGAGCAGTACTTC
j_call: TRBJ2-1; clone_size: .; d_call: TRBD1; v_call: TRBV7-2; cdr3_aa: CASSQRQGPSYNEQFF; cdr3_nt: TGTGCCAGCAGCCAGCGACAGGGGCCTTCCTACAATGAGCAGTTCTTC
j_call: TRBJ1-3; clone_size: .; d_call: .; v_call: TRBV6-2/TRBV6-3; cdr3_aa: CASSYPHQEGTGNTIYF; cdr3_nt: TGTGCCAGCAGTTACCCGCACCAGGAGGGGACCGGAAACACCATATATTTT
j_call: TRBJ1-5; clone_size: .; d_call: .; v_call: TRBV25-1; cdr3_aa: CASIDQPQHF; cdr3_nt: TGTGCCAGCATAGATCAGCCCCAGCATTTT
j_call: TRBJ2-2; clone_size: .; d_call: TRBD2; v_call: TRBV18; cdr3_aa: CASSNSGTSIAGELFF; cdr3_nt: TGTGCCAGCTCAAATTCCGGGACTAGCATCGCCGGGGAGCTGTTTTTT
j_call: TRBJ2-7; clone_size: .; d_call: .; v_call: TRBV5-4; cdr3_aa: CASSLDLDSSYEQYF; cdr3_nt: TGTGCCAGCAGCCTGGATTTGGACAGCTCCTACGAGCAGTACTTC
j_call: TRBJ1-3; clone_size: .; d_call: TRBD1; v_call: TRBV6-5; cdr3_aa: CASSRGQKFGNTIYF; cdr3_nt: TGTGCCAGCAGCCGGGGACAGAAATTCGGAAACACCATATATTTT
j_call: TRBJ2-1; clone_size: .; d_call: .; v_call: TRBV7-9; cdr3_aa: CASSARSGQNNEQFF; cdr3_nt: TGTGCCAGCAGCGCCAGGAGCGGGCAAAACAATGAGCAGTTCTTC
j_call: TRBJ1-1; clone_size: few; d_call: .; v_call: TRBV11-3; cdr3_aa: CASSLDPSDTEAFF; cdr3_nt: TGTGCCAGCAGCTTAGACCCTAGCGACACTGAAGCTTTCTTT
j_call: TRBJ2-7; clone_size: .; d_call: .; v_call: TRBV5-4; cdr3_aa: CASSSTSREQSYEQYF; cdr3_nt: TGTGCCAGCAGCTCGACATCCCGGGAGCAATCCTACGAGCAGTACTTC
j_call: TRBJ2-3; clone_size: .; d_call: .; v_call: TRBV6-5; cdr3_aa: CASSYRSPDTDTQYF; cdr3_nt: TGTGCCAGCAGCTATCGATCCCCCGACACAGATACGCAGTATTTT
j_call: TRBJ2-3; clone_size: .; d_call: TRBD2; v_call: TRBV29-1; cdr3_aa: CSVSGTSGSDTQYF; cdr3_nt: TGCAGCGTTTCCGGGACTAGTGGGTCAGATACGCAGTATTTT
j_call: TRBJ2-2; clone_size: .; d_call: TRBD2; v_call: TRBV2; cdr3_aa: CASSELAGVTGELFF; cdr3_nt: TGTGCCAGCAGTGAATTAGCGGGAGTTACCGGGGAGCTGTTTTTT
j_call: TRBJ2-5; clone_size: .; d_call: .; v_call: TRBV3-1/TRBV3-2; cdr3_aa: CASSQDWGGETQYF; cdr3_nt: TGTGCCAGCAGCCAAGACTGGGGAGGTGAGACCCAGTACTTC
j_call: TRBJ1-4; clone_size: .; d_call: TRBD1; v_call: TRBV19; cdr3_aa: CASRGTGDNEKLFF; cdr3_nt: TGTGCCAGTAGGGGGACAGGTGATAATGAAAAACTGTTTTTT
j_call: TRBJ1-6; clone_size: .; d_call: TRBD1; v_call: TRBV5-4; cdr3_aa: CASSLGQGNSPLHF; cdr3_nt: TGTGCCAGCAGCTTGGGACAGGGTAATTCACCCCTCCACTTT
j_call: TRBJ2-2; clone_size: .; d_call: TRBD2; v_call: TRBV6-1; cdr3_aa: CASSVRGGALSGELFF; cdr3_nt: TGTGCCAGCAGTGTTCGGGGGGGGGCGCTTTCCGGGGAGCTGTTTTTT
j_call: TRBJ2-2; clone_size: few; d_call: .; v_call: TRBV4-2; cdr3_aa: CASSVLLVEVGELFF; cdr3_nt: TGTGCCAGCAGCGTCCTACTAGTAGAAGTCGGGGAGCTGTTTTTT
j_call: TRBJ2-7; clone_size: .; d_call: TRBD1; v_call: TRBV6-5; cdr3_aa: CASSPMGQGTLEQYF; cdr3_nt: TGTGCCAGCTCCCCCATGGGACAGGGGACACTCGAGCAGTACTTC
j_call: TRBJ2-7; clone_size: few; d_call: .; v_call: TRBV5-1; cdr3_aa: CASSLAGLAFPYEQYF; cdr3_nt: TGCGCCAGCAGCTTGGCCGGGCTAGCGTTCCCCTACGAGCAGTACTTC
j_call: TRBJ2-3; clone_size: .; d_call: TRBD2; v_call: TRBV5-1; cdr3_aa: CASSLLGLAGKTDTQYF; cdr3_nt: TGCGCCAGCAGCCTGTTGGGACTAGCGGGAAAAACAGATACGCAGTATTTT
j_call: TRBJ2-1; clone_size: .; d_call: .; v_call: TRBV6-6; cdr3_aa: CASSYGWGLYNEQFF; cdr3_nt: TGTGCCAGCAGTTACGGGTGGGGACTTTACAATGAGCAGTTCTTC
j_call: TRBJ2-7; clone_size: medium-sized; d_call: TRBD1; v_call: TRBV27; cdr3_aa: CASSLSRITGGISYEQYF; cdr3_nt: TGTGCCAGCAGTTTATCACGAATCACAGGGGGTATATCCTACGAGCAGTACTTC
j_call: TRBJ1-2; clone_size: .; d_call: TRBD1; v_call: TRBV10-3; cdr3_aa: CAISQGQGAGYGYTF; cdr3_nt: TGTGCCATCAGTCAAGGCCAGGGGGCCGGGTATGGCTACACCTTC
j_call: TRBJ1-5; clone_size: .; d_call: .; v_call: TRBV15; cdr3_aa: CATSRDQAGSNQPQHF; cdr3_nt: TGTGCCACCAGCAGAGATCAGGCCGGCAGCAATCAGCCCCAGCATTTT
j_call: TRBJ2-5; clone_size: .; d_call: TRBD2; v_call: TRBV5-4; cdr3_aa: CASSPQSGRAQETQYF; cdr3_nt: TGTGCCAGCAGCCCACAAAGCGGGAGGGCACAAGAGACCCAGTACTTC
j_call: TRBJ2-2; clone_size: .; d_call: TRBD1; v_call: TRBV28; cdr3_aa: CASSPPRTGGGGELFF; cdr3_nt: TGTGCCAGCAGTCCGCCCCGGACAGGGGGCGGCGGGGAGCTGTTTTTT
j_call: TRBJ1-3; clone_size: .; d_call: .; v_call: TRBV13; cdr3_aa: CASSPRQVGRGHTIYF; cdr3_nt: TGTGCCAGCAGCCCCCGACAGGTCGGCAGAGGCCACACCATATATTTT
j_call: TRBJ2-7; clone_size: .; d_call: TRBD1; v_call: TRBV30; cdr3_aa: CAWSAPGQGFHEQYF; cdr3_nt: TGTGCCTGGAGCGCGCCGGGACAGGGATTCCACGAGCAGTACTTC
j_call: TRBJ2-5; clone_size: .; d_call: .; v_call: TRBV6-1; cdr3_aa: CASSEDRSPETQYF; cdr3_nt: TGTGCCAGCAGTGAAGACAGGTCCCCAGAGACCCAGTACTTC
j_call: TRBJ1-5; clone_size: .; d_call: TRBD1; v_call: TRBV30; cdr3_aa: CAWSPLTGGNQPQHF; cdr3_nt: TGTGCCTGGAGTCCTCTAACAGGGGGCAATCAGCCCCAGCATTTT
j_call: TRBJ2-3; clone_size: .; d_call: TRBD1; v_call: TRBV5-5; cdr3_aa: CASSSRQGLADTQYF; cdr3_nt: TGTGCCAGCAGCTCCCGACAGGGGCTCGCAGATACGCAGTATTTT
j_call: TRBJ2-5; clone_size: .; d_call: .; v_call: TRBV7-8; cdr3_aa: CASSLIKAKRGETQYF; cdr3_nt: TGTGCCAGCAGCTTAATAAAGGCAAAAAGGGGTGAGACCCAGTACTTC
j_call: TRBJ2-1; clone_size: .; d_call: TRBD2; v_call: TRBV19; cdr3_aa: CASSIGASGKYNEQFF; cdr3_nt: TGTGCCAGTAGTATAGGGGCTAGCGGGAAGTATAATGAGCAGTTCTTC
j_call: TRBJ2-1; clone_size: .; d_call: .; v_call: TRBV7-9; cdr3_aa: CASSLAGGFDNEQFF; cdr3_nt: TGTGCCAGCAGCTTAGCGGGAGGTTTCGACAATGAGCAGTTCTTC
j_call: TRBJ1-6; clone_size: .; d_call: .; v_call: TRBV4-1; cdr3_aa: CASSQANSYNSPLHF; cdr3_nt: TGCGCCAGCAGCCAAGCCAACAGCTATAATTCACCCCTCCACTTT
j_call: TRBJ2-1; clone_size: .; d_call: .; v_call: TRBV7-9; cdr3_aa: CASSQRYEQFF; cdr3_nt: TGTGCCAGCAGCCAGAGGTATGAGCAGTTCTTC
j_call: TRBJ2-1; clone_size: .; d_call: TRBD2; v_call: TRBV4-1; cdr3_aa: CASSTYLAGEGHEQFF; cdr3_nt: TGCGCCAGCAGCACCTATCTAGCGGGAGAGGGCCATGAGCAGTTCTTC
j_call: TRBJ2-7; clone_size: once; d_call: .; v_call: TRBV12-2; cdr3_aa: CASRADRGPTGEQYF; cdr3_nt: TGTGCAAGTCGCGCCGACAGGGGGCCTACTGGGGAGCAGTACTTC
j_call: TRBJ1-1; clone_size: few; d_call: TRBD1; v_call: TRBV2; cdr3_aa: CASGTRQGGTEAFF; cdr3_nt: TGTGCCAGCGGCACTAGACAGGGGGGGACTGAAGCTTTCTTT
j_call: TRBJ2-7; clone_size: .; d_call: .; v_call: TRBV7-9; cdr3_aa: CASSLHGYEQYF; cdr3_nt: TGTGCCAGCAGCTTGCACGGTTACGAGCAGTACTTC